A selection of T cell receptor beta chains follows, all from one sample in a study of OX40 agonist ivuxolimab in advanced cancers. The protocol was immunoSEQ multiplex PCR, while the TCRdb copy is restricted to in-frame clones and leaves out a portion. Altogether some 52,000 clones are present, around 80% being singletons, with the ten largest covering over 10%. The material sequenced was CD4+ or CD8+ T cells sorted from blood, taken in a trial of the OX40 agonist ivuxolimab. The receptors derive from an adult with an advanced solid tumor such as melanoma, head and neck, liver or kidney cancer. Both conserved end residues are part of each CDR3. A D gene is named only where the DNA matches it firmly. Rows give clone size only sometimes, using once, few, many, or a class for an expanded clone.

v_gene: TRBV7-9
d_gene: TRBD1
j_gene: TRBJ1-3
abundance: -
CDR3nt: TGTGCCAGCAGCGACGGCCGGACAGGGAAGGACACCATATATTTT
CDR3aa: CASSDGRTGKDTIYF

v_gene: TRBV7-2
d_gene: -
j_gene: TRBJ2-2
abundance: -
CDR3nt: TGTGCCAGCAGCAGAAGAACGCCGACTCTCGAAATAAACACCGGGGAGCTGTTTTTT
CDR3aa: CASSRRTPTLEINTGELFF

v_gene: TRBV28
d_gene: -
j_gene: TRBJ1-1
abundance: few
CDR3nt: TGTGCCAGCAGTCCACCACGACAGCGAGTGAACACTGAAGCTTTCTTT
CDR3aa: CASSPPRQRVNTEAFF

v_gene: TRBV2
d_gene: -
j_gene: TRBJ2-7
abundance: -
CDR3nt: TGTGCCAGCAAGGACAGCTCCTACGAGCAGTACTTC
CDR3aa: CASKDSSYEQYF

v_gene: TRBV4-1
d_gene: -
j_gene: TRBJ1-2
abundance: -
CDR3nt: TGCGCCAGCAGCCAAGTCCCCTTCGATCTGAACTATGGCTACACCTTC
CDR3aa: CASSQVPFDLNYGYTF

v_gene: TRBV28
d_gene: -
j_gene: TRBJ1-5
abundance: -
CDR3nt: TGTGCCAGCAGTCCACGGGGGCAGCCCCAGCATTTT
CDR3aa: CASSPRGQPQHF

v_gene: TRBV27
d_gene: TRBD1
j_gene: TRBJ2-7
abundance: -
CDR3nt: TGTGCCAGCAGGCGAGACAGGGCTTACGAGCAGTACTTC
CDR3aa: CASRRDRAYEQYF

v_gene: TRBV18
d_gene: -
j_gene: TRBJ2-7
abundance: -
CDR3nt: TGTGCCAGCTCACCAGTTACAGGGACCTACGAGCAGTACTTC
CDR3aa: CASSPVTGTYEQYF

v_gene: TRBV13
d_gene: -
j_gene: TRBJ1-3
abundance: -
CDR3nt: TGTGCCAGCAGCTGGGGGACCACAGGGCTAAACACCATATATTTT
CDR3aa: CASSWGTTGLNTIYF

v_gene: TRBV4-1
d_gene: -
j_gene: TRBJ2-6
abundance: once
CDR3nt: TGCGCCAGCAGCCAAGCCGGTCGGCAAACCGGGGCCAACGTCCTGACTTTC
CDR3aa: CASSQAGRQTGANVLTF

v_gene: TRBV5-6
d_gene: -
j_gene: TRBJ1-3
abundance: -
CDR3nt: TGTGCCAGCAGCTTGAGGATCTCTGGAAACACCATATATTTT
CDR3aa: CASSLRISGNTIYF

v_gene: TRBV27
d_gene: TRBD2
j_gene: TRBJ2-2
abundance: few
CDR3nt: TGTGCCAGCAGTTTATTGGGTAGCGGGACGAACACCGGGGAGCTGTTTTTT
CDR3aa: CASSLLGSGTNTGELFF

v_gene: TRBV2
d_gene: TRBD1
j_gene: TRBJ1-1
abundance: -
CDR3nt: TGTGCCAGTGGGACAGGGGGAGCTTTCTTT
CDR3aa: CASGTGGAFF

v_gene: TRBV27
d_gene: -
j_gene: TRBJ2-5
abundance: -
CDR3nt: TGTGCCAGCAGTTTCGGGACGTCTCGGGAGACCCAGTACTTC
CDR3aa: CASSFGTSRETQYF

v_gene: TRBV18
d_gene: TRBD2
j_gene: TRBJ2-4
abundance: once
CDR3nt: TGTGCCAGCTCAGCCGCGGGAGGATTAGCCAAAAACATTCAGTACTTC
CDR3aa: CASSAAGGLAKNIQYF

v_gene: TRBV30
d_gene: -
j_gene: TRBJ1-6
abundance: -
CDR3nt: TGTGCCTGGAGGGGAGGGGGCTCCTATAATTCACCCCTCCACTTT
CDR3aa: CAWRGGGSYNSPLHF

v_gene: TRBV7-9
d_gene: -
j_gene: TRBJ2-3
abundance: -
CDR3nt: TGTGCCAGCAGCTTAGGGGGCCCTAGCACAGATACGCAGTATTTT
CDR3aa: CASSLGGPSTDTQYF

v_gene: TRBV7-3
d_gene: TRBD2
j_gene: TRBJ2-1
abundance: -
CDR3nt: TGTGCCAGCAGCCCCCCGGGACTAGAATGGAGTGAGCAGTTCTTC
CDR3aa: CASSPPGLEWSEQFF

v_gene: TRBV4-1
d_gene: TRBD2
j_gene: TRBJ2-3
abundance: -
CDR3nt: TGCGCCAGCAGCGTACTAACCCTAGCGGGGGGGCAGACAGATACGCAGTATTTT
CDR3aa: CASSVLTLAGGQTDTQYF

v_gene: TRBV2
d_gene: TRBD2
j_gene: TRBJ2-3
abundance: -
CDR3nt: TGTGCCAGCGGGCTAGCGGGAGTTGGTAATACGCAGTATTTT
CDR3aa: CASGLAGVGNTQYF

v_gene: TRBV9
d_gene: -
j_gene: TRBJ2-1
abundance: -
CDR3nt: TGTGCCAGCAGCACAACTAGTGAGATGCTTACGCAGTTCTTC
CDR3aa: CASSTTSEMLTQFF

v_gene: TRBV2
d_gene: -
j_gene: TRBJ2-2
abundance: -
CDR3nt: TGTGCCAGCAGTGCCAGGTTACGGGGCGGGGAGCTGTTTTTT
CDR3aa: CASSARLRGGELFF

v_gene: TRBV29-1
d_gene: TRBD2
j_gene: TRBJ2-7
abundance: medium-sized
CDR3nt: TGCAGCGTTGAAGTTTACGGGAGGAACTCCTACGAGCAGTACTTC
CDR3aa: CSVEVYGRNSYEQYF

v_gene: TRBV28
d_gene: TRBD1
j_gene: TRBJ1-2
abundance: -
CDR3nt: TGTGCCAGCCGGGACAGGGGCGTTAGGTATGGCTACACCTTC
CDR3aa: CASRDRGVRYGYTF

v_gene: TRBV19
d_gene: -
j_gene: TRBJ2-2
abundance: -
CDR3nt: TGTGCCAGTAGTTCCGGGGTTTCGGGCACCGGGGAGCTGTTTTTT
CDR3aa: CASSSGVSGTGELFF

v_gene: TRBV5-1
d_gene: -
j_gene: TRBJ2-5
abundance: few
CDR3nt: TGCGCCAGCAGCAGGGACCAAGAGACCCAGTACTTC
CDR3aa: CASSRDQETQYF

v_gene: TRBV7-3
d_gene: TRBD1
j_gene: TRBJ2-1
abundance: -
CDR3nt: TGTGCCAGCAGCTCGACAGGGTCGAGCTCCTACAATGAGCAGTTCTTC
CDR3aa: CASSSTGSSSYNEQFF

v_gene: TRBV30
d_gene: TRBD1
j_gene: TRBJ1-4
abundance: once
CDR3nt: TGTGCCCTTCAAGGGACAGGGGGAAGAGAAAAACTGTTTTTT
CDR3aa: CALQGTGGREKLFF

v_gene: TRBV5-4
d_gene: -
j_gene: TRBJ2-5
abundance: -
CDR3nt: TGTGCCAGCAGCTTGGATTCGGAGACCCAGTACTTC
CDR3aa: CASSLDSETQYF

v_gene: TRBV7-9
d_gene: TRBD1
j_gene: TRBJ2-1
abundance: -
CDR3nt: TGTGCCAGCAGCTTAGGACAGGGGCAGTACAATGAGCAGTTCTTC
CDR3aa: CASSLGQGQYNEQFF

v_gene: TRBV28
d_gene: -
j_gene: TRBJ1-1
abundance: -
CDR3nt: TGTGCCAGCAGTTTACGGGCTCCGGGCCCCCAGGGTTTCTTT
CDR3aa: CASSLRAPGPQGFF